Listed here are 23 T cell receptor beta chains from one sample, sequenced in a study of T-cell reconstitution after alpha-beta-depleted transplantation in children. Preparation of the TCRbeta library was carried out with unique molecular identifiers. TCRdb independently ran MiXCR on the PCR reads; one entry per CDR3 protein. The sample records some 490,000 distinct CDR3 sequences, under 15% being singletons. Sample: PBMCs from the stem cell graft donor, taken from the stem cell graft. All receptors come from a human donor who donated a stem cell graft to a child with combined immunodeficiency.

This clonotype turned up a few times. CDR3 nucleotide sequence: TGTGCCAGCAGCTCTGACTACCCCGGCCCGAACACCGGGGAGCTGTTTTTT. Its protein is CASSSDYPGPNTGELFF. The chain employs TRBV7-3 and TRBJ2-2; a weak D match, TRBD2 (5 bases). Germline lookup yields CDR1 SGHTA and CDR2 FQGTGA. Trimming shortened V by 4 bases and J by 0 bases, and 15 bases separated the two germline ends. The CDR3 covers 17 residues.

This CDR3 is CASSTGQGDKQYF. The CDR3 DNA sequence: TGTGCCAGCAGTACCGGACAGGGCGACAAGCAGTACTTC. The chain couples TRBV12-3 or TRBV12-4 to TRBJ2-7, with 8 bases matching TRBD1. V was clipped by 5 bases and J by 8 bases; unmatched bases: 8. CDR3 length: 13 amino acids.

This clonotype was counted a few times. The gene calls are TRBV9 and TRBJ2-1; the D call may be TRBD1 or TRBD2 (5 bases each). V dropped 4 bases and J dropped 5 bases, with 25 bases sitting between them. The CDR3 is made up of 18 amino acids. Per germline, CDR1 SGDLS and CDR2 YYNGEE. The CDR3 region has the DNA TGTGCCAGCAGCCCCCTGGGGCAGTCGAGGGCTCCTAACAATGAGCAGTTCTTC. Translated, it gives CASSPLGQSRAPNNEQFF.

The chain has TRBV6-5 and TRBJ2-5; 9 bases match TRBD1. Germline CDR1 and CDR2: MNHEY and SVGAGI. There are 14 residues in the CDR3. Germline trimming cut 6 bases from V and 3 bases from J; bases unmatched to any gene: 5. CDR3 region: CASRRWDREETQYF. CDR3 DNA sequence: TGTGCCAGCAGGCGGTGGGACAGGGAAGAGACCCAGTACTTC.

The sample holds many counts of this clonotype. J is TRBJ2-7 and V is TRBV12-3 or TRBV12-4; the D gene could be TRBD1 or TRBD2 (5 bases each). CDR3 length: 14 residues. V was trimmed by 3 bases and J by 6 bases, leaving 15 bases between them. The CDR3 here is CASSFQRKGVEQYF. The CDR3 region has the DNA TGTGCCAGCAGTTTCCAGCGGAAAGGGGTCGAGCAGTACTTC.

The chain combines TRBV6-5 with TRBJ1-2; the match to TRBD1 covers 9 bases. Losses at the gene ends were 6 bases for V and 7 bases for J; bases not matched to a gene: 6. The CDR3 sequence is 13 residues long. Germline V gene data show CDR1 as MNHEY and CDR2 as SVGAGI. Written as DNA, the CDR3 is TGTGCCAGCAGCCAGGGACAGGGTGTTGGCTACACCTTC. It specifies CASSQGQGVGYTF.

V is TRBV7-2 and J is TRBJ1-1; a possible D gene is TRBD1 (6 bases). The germline V and J ends were trimmed by 6 bases and 4 bases, with 24 bases remaining between them. The CDR3 loop spans 17 amino acids. Per germline, CDR1 SGHTA and CDR2 FQGNSA. CDR3 nucleotide sequence: TGTGCCAGCAGGACTGGTGGACAGTCCTGGGCTAGCACTGAAGCTTTCTTT. This translates into CASRTGGQSWASTEAFF.

The genes are TRBV29-1 and TRBJ1-2, with 8 bases lining up with TRBD1. Germline V lookup: CDR1 SQVTM, CDR2 ANQGSEA. J gave up 4 bases and V 6 bases, and 7 bases lay outside the gene matches. CDR3 length: 13 residues. This CDR3 is CSVYRDRFYGYTF. The CDR3 DNA is TGCAGCGTGTACCGGGACAGGTTCTATGGCTACACCTTC.

The chain joins TRBV12-3 or TRBV12-4 to TRBJ2-7; TRBD1 agrees at 7 bases. With 5 bases clipped from V and 1 base from J, the junction kept 5 bases outside the gene matches. The CDR3 loop spans 14 amino acids. CDR3 in DNA: TGTGCCAGCAGTGTGACAGGGTGGTCCTACGAGCAGTACTTC. Its translation: CASSVTGWSYEQYF.

This clonotype was detected a few times. The J gene is TRBJ1-2, the V gene TRBV4-2; D possibly corresponds to TRBD1 (5 bases). The CDR3 runs to 15 residues. From germline, CDR1 is LGHNA and CDR2 YNFKEQ. Between the trimmed V and J ends, which lost 2 bases and 13 bases, there was a span of 23 bases. CDR3 amino acids: CASSQNREGRGRSTF. CDR3 coding DNA: TGTGCCAGCAGCCAAAACCGTGAGGGGCGAGGGCGATCCACCTTC.

This clonotype appeared a few times. The rearrangement links TRBV4-3 to TRBJ1-1, with D perhaps matching TRBD1 (5 bases). The germline gives CDR1 LGHNA, CDR2 YSLEER. The CDR3 has 14 amino acids. Trimming shortened V by 6 bases and J by 4 bases, and 15 bases separated the two germline ends. This chain's CDR3 is CASSLGALSTEAFF. The CDR3 region has the DNA TGCGCCAGCAGTCTAGGGGCCCTGAGCACTGAAGCTTTCTTT.

This clonotype has a handful of counts. The genes are TRBV20-1 and TRBJ2-1; D tentatively fits TRBD1 or TRBD2 (6 bases each). CDR3 length: 14 residues. Trimming shortened V by 7 bases and J by 4 bases, and 17 bases separated the two germline ends. The V gene's germline CDR1 is DFQATT and CDR2 SNEGSKA (reference sequence). CDR3 residues: CSVMGWGAYNEQFF. The CDR3 region has the DNA TGCAGTGTCATGGGGTGGGGGGCTTACAATGAGCAGTTCTTC.

The V and J genes are TRBV5-6 and TRBJ2-2; D gene uncertain. Trimming shortened V by 0 bases and J by 2 bases, and 8 bases separated the two germline ends. CDR1 and CDR2 from the germline V gene are SGHDT and YYEEEE. CDR3 length: 15 residues. The CDR3 sequence is CASSLGGLNTGELFF. The CDR3 DNA sequence: TGTGCCAGCAGCTTGGGCGGCCTCAACACCGGGGAGCTGTTTTTT.

Note on this clonotype: This clone may be a read error of a much larger clone one base away. The chain employs TRBV12-3 or TRBV12-4 and TRBJ2-7; D tentatively fits TRBD1 or TRBD2 (5 bases each). The CDR3 totals 16 residues. The CDR3 coding sequence is TGTGCCAGCAGTCCCCTTGTCAGGGCTAGCTCCTACGAGCAGTGCTTC. It codes for CASSPLVRASSYEQCF.

V is TRBV15 and J is TRBJ2-7; the D call may be TRBD1 or TRBD2 (5 bases each). The CDR3 is 15 residues long. Germline-derived CDR1 and CDR2 are LNHNV and YYDKDF (reference sequence). V shed 8 bases and J shed 3 bases, with 20 bases lying between them. The chain's CDR3 is CATGERDRIVYEQYF. CDR3 bases: TGTGCCACCGGAGAACGGGACCGCATAGTCTACGAGCAGTACTTC.

This clonotype was seen repeatedly, ten times or more. The genes are TRBV3-1 and TRBJ2-1; D not resolved. The CDR3 runs to 17 residues. Per the germline V gene, CDR1 is LGHDT and CDR2 is YNNKEL (reference sequence). Trimming left V 1 base short and J 0 bases short, with 13 bases between. CDR3 sequence reads: CASSQGGMAGSYNEQFF. The CDR3 nucleotides are TGTGCCAGCAGCCAAGGGGGTATGGCCGGCTCCTACAATGAGCAGTTCTTC.

The J gene is TRBJ1-5, the V gene TRBV12-3 or TRBV12-4, with a tentative D call TRBD1 (5 bases). The length of the CDR3 is 13 residues. V lost 2 bases and J 8 bases, leaving 10 bases between the germline ends. CDR3 amino acids: CASSLRGSEPQHF. CDR3 DNA sequence: TGTGCCAGCAGTTTAAGGGGATCCGAGCCCCAGCATTTT.

This clonotype has only a few counts. The CDR3 loop is CASSPDRVFYEQYF. CDR3 in DNA: TGTGCCAGCAGTCCTGACAGGGTATTTTACGAGCAGTACTTC. The chain has TRBV6-5 and TRBJ2-7; 7 bases are a match to TRBD1. Germline CDR1 reads MNHEY; CDR2 reads SVGAGI. V lost 5 bases to trimming and J lost 4 bases; unmatched junction nucleotides: 8. The CDR3 is 14 residues long.

This clonotype was detected ten times or more. J is TRBJ2-2 and V is TRBV15; D might be TRBD1 (5 bases). From germline, CDR1 is LNHNV and CDR2 YYDKDF (reference sequence). Trimming stripped 4 bases from V and 4 bases from J, with 10 bases between. The CDR3 runs 14 residues. CDR3 amino acids: CATSMRQSTGELFF. The CDR3 DNA reads TGTGCCACCAGCATGAGACAGTCCACCGGGGAGCTGTTTTTT. The complete variable domain, with remaining parts taken from reference TRBV15 and TRBJ2-2, reads DAMVIQNPRYQVTQFGKPVTLSCSQTLNHNVMYWYQQKSSQAPKLLFHYYDKDFNNEADTPDNFQSRRPNTSFCFLDIRSPGLGDTAMYLCATSMRQSTGELFFGEGSRLTVL.

This clonotype was counted only a few times. An end of the junction differs from the germline gene, which may be a read error. V is TRBV9 and J is TRBJ2-5, with D hard to call. The CDR3 runs to 14 residues. Per the germline V gene, CDR1 is SGDLS and CDR2 is YYNGEE. The CDR3 DNA reads TGTGCCAGCAGCCCGCCGGACCCCCAAAAGACCCAGTACTTC. It codes for CASSPPDPQKTQYF.

The genes are TRBV2 and TRBJ1-2; the match to TRBD1 covers 9 bases. CDR3 length: 15 amino acids. With V trimmed by 6 bases and J by 3 bases, 8 bases remained unmatched. Germline values: CDR1 SNHLY, CDR2 FYNNEI. The CDR3 protein is CASRNTGGADYGYTF. The CDR3 nucleotides read TGTGCCAGCAGAAACACAGGGGGCGCTGACTATGGCTACACCTTC.

CDR3 coding DNA: TGCGCCAGCGGACTCAGGGGGGGGTATGAGCAGTTCTTC. It is translated as CASGLRGGYEQFF. The chain carries TRBV5-1 and TRBJ2-1; perhaps D is TRBD1 or TRBD2 (7 bases each). Germline CDR1 is SGHRS and CDR2 is YFSETQ. V lost 7 bases, J lost 8 bases, and 16 bases lay in between. CDR3 size: 13 residues.

CDR3 residues: CASSLAASGRYNEQFF. CDR3 nucleotides: TGCGCCAGCAGCTTGGCCGCTAGCGGGCGGTACAATGAGCAGTTCTTC. The chain couples TRBV5-1 to TRBJ2-1; 8 nucleotides line up with TRBD2. Germline trimming cut 0 bases from V and 4 bases from J; bases unmatched to any gene: 6. The length of the CDR3 is 16 residues. Germline V gene sequence: CDR1 SGHRS, CDR2 YFSETQ.